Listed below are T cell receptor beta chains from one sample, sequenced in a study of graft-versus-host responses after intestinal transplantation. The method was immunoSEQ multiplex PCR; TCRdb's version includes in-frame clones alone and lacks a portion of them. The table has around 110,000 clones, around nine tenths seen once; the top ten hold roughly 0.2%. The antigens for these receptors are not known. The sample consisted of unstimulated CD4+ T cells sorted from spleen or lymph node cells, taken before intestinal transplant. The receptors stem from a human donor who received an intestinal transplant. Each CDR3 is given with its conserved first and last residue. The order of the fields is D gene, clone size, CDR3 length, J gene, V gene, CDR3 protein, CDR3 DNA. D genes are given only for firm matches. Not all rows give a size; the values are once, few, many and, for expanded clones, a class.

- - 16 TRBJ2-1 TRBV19 CASSRWTAPTYNKQFF TGTGCCAGTAGCCGATGGACAGCGCCTACCTACAATAAGCAGTTCTTC
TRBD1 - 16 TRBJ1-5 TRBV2 CASRPGPEGAIKPQHF TGTGCCAGCCGGCCAGGGCCTGAGGGGGCAATCAAGCCCCAGCATTTT
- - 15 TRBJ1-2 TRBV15 CATSRGGVSNYGYTF TGTGCCACCAGCAGAGGGGGAGTCTCTAACTATGGCTACACCTTC
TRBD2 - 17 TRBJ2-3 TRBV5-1 CASSLARTSGGTDTQYF TGCGCCAGCAGCTTGGCCCGGACTAGCGGGGGTACAGATACGCAGTATTTT
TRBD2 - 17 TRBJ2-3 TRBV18 CASSPQSSGRAGDTQYF TGTGCCAGCTCACCACAGTCTAGCGGGAGGGCCGGAGATACGCAGTATTTT
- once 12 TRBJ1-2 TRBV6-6 CASSYGEGGYTF TGTGCCAGCAGTTACGGGGAGGGGGGCTACACCTTC
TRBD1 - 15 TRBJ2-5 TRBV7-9 CASSLRGTGGETQYF TGTGCCAGCAGCTTGAGGGGGACAGGCGGAGAGACCCAGTACTTC
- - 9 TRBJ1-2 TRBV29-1 CSAEAGYTF TGCAGCGCCGAGGCTGGCTACACCTTC
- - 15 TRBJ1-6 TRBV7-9 CASSLGAAYNSPLHF TGTGCCAGCAGCTTAGGGGCAGCTTATAATTCACCCCTCCACTTT
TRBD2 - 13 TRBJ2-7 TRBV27 CASRLAVSYEQYF TGTGCCAGCAGGCTAGCGGTTTCCTACGAGCAGTACTTC
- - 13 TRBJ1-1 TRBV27 CASRVAGGTEAFF TGTGCCAGCAGGGTAGCTGGCGGCACTGAAGCTTTCTTT
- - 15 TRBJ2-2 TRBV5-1 CASSLNLPNTGELFF TGCGCCAGCAGCTTAAACTTACCGAACACCGGGGAGCTGTTTTTT
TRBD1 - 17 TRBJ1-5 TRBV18 CASSPGQGGYSNQPQHF TGTGCCAGCTCTCCTGGACAGGGCGGTTATAGCAATCAGCCCCAGCATTTT
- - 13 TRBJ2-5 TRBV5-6 CASSLGRSETQYF TGTGCCAGCAGCTTGGGCAGGTCAGAGACCCAGTACTTC
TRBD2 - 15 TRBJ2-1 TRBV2 CASSAGLAGGIEQFF TGTGCCAGCAGTGCCGGACTAGCGGGGGGGATTGAGCAGTTCTTC
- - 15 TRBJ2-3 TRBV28 CASSQQFTSTDTQYF TGTGCCAGCAGTCAACAGTTCACTAGCACAGATACGCAGTATTTT
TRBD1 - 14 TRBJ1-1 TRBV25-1 CASLGTGGFTEAFF TGTGCCAGTCTCGGGACAGGGGGCTTCACTGAAGCTTTCTTT
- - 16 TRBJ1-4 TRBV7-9 CASSFARPGFNEKLFF TGTGCCAGCAGCTTCGCGAGGCCAGGGTTTAATGAAAAACTGTTTTTT
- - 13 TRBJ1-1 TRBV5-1 CASSPPRGTEAFF TGCGCCAGCAGCCCGCCCCGAGGGACTGAAGCTTTCTTT
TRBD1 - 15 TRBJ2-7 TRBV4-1 CASSPHGTVSYEQYF TGCGCCAGCAGTCCGCATGGGACAGTGTCCTACGAGCAGTACTTC
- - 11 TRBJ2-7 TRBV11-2 CASSVVYEQYF TGTGCCAGCAGCGTAGTATACGAGCAGTACTTC
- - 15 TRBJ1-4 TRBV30 CAWTRDTSTNEKLFF TGTGCCTGGACCCGGGACACCTCAACTAATGAAAAACTGTTTTTT
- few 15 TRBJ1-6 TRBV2 CASSAGRSVGSPLHF TGTGCCAGCAGTGCTGGCAGGTCAGTGGGTTCACCCCTCCACTTT
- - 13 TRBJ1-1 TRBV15 CATSMYSNTEAFF TGTGCCACCAGCATGTACTCCAACACTGAAGCTTTCTTT
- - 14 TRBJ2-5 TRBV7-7 CASSVGLAQETQYF TGTGCCAGCAGCGTGGGACTTGCCCAAGAGACCCAGTACTTC
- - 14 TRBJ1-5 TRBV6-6 CASSYPEDVQPQHF TGTGCCAGCAGTTACCCGGAGGACGTACAGCCCCAGCATTTT
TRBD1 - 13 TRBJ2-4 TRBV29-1 CSVGGQGGNIQYF TGCAGCGTTGGGGGACAGGGGGGAAACATTCAGTACTTC
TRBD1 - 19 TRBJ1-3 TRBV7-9 CASSSRDRGHGDSGNTIYF TGTGCCAGCAGCTCCCGGGACAGGGGCCACGGGGACTCTGGAAACACCATATATTTT
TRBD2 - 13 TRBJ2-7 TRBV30 CAWSWRLAGEQYF TGTGCCTGGAGTTGGAGACTAGCGGGCGAGCAGTACTTC
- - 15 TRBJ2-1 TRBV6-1 CASSETWRAYNEQFF TGTGCCAGCAGTGAAACCTGGAGGGCCTACAATGAGCAGTTCTTC
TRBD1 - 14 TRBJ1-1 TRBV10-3 CAISSGQAHTEAFF TGTGCCATCAGCTCGGGACAGGCCCACACTGAAGCTTTCTTT
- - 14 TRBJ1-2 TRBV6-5 CASSYSGGADGYTF TGTGCCAGCAGTTACTCGGGAGGGGCGGATGGCTACACCTTC
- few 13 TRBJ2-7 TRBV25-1 CASSEWTAYEQYF TGTGCCAGCAGTGAATGGACAGCATACGAGCAGTACTTC
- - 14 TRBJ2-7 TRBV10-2 CASRRGRGAYEQYF TGCGCCAGCCGACGAGGCAGGGGGGCCTACGAGCAGTACTTC
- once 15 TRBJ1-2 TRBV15 CATSRAPGINYGYTF TGTGCCACCAGCAGAGCTCCAGGAATCAACTATGGCTACACCTTC
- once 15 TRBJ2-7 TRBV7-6 CASSLGGGFSYEQYF TGTGCCAGCAGCTTAGGCGGAGGCTTCTCCTACGAGCAGTACTTC
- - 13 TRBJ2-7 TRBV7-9 CASSPLMRGEQYF TGTGCCAGCAGCCCTCTCATGAGAGGCGAGCAGTACTTC
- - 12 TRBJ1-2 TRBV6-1 CASKAGYYGYTF TGTGCCAGCAAGGCAGGGTACTATGGCTACACCTTC
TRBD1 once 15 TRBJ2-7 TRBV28 CASSPSRDRLYEQYF TGTGCCAGCAGTCCGTCCCGGGACAGGTTGTACGAGCAGTACTTC
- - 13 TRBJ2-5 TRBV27 CASSLGLWETQYF TGTGCCAGCAGTTTAGGGCTTTGGGAGACCCAGTACTTC
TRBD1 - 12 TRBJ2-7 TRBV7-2 CASSSRGHEQYF TGTGCCAGCAGCTCCAGGGGGCACGAGCAGTACTTC
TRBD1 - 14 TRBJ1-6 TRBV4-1 CASHRTGQRSPLHF TGCGCCAGCCACCGGACAGGGCAAAGATCACCCCTCCACTTT
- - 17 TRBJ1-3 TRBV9 CASSPRAVGANGNTIYF TGTGCCAGCAGTCCTCGCGCCGTGGGGGCGAATGGAAACACCATATATTTT
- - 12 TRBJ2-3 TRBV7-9 CASSWSWDTQYF TGTGCCAGCAGCTGGAGTTGGGATACGCAGTATTTT
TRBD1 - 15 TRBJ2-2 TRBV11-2 CASSSRTGGGGELFF TGTGCCAGCAGCTCCCGGACAGGGGGCGGGGGGGAGCTGTTTTTT
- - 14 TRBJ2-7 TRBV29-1 CSVGRVEGRGEQYF TGCAGCGTTGGCCGGGTTGAAGGTCGCGGCGAGCAGTACTTC
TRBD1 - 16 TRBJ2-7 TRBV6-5 CASSYSRGTGTYEQYF TGTGCCAGCAGTTACTCGAGGGGGACAGGGACTTACGAGCAGTACTTC
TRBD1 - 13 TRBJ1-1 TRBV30 CACNRGHNTEAFF TGTGCCTGTAACAGGGGGCATAACACTGAAGCTTTCTTT
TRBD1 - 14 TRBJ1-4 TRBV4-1 CASSQLGTGEKLFF TGCGCCAGCAGCCAGCTCGGGACAGGGGAAAAACTGTTTTTT
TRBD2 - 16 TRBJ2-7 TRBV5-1 CASSPSPSGAAYEQYF TGCGCCAGCAGCCCGTCACCTAGCGGGGCAGCCTACGAGCAGTACTTC
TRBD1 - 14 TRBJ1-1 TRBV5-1 CASGQGAGNTEAFF TGCGCCAGCGGACAGGGGGCAGGGAACACTGAAGCTTTCTTT
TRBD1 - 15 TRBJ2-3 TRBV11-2 CASSQVRGLTDTQYF TGTGCCAGCAGCCAAGTCAGGGGGCTCACAGATACGCAGTATTTT
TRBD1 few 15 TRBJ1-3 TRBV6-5 CASRPTGEAGNTIYF TGTGCCAGCAGGCCCACAGGGGAAGCTGGAAACACCATATATTTT
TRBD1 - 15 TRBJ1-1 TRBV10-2 CASREPGQGRTEAFF TGCGCCAGCAGAGAACCGGGACAGGGCCGTACTGAAGCTTTCTTT